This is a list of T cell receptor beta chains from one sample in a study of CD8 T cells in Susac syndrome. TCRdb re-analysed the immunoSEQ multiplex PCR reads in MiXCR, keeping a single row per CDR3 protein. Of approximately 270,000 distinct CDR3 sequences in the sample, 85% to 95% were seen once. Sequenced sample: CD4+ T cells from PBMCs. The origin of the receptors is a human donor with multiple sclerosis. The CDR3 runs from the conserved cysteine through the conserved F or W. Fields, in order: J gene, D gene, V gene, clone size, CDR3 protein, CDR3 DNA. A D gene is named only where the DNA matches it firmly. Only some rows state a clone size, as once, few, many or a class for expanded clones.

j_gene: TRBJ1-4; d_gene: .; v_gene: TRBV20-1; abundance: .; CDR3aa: CSARRGDLEKLFF; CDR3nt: TGCAGTGCTAGACGTGGCGACCTTGAAAAACTGTTTTTT
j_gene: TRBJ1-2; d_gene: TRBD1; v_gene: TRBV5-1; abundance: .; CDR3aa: CASSLGDRGNYGYTF; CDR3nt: TGCGCCAGCAGCTTGGGGGACAGGGGGAACTATGGCTACACCTTC
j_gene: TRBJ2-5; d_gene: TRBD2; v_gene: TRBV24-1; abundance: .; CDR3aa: CATSDGGLAGKETQYF; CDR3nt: TGTGCCACCAGTGATGGCGGACTAGCGGGAAAAGAGACCCAGTACTTC
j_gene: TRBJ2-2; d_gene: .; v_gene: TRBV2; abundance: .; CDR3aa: CASSERLGHPPGELFF; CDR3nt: TGTGCCAGCAGTGAACGGTTGGGACACCCACCCGGGGAGCTGTTTTTT
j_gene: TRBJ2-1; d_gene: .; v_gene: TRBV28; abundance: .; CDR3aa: CASETGTRFNEQFF; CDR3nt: TGTGCCAGCGAAACTGGGACACGATTCAATGAGCAGTTCTTC
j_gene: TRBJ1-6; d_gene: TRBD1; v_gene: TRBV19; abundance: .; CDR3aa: CASTPGQGANSPLHF; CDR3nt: TGTGCCAGTACCCCAGGACAGGGGGCGAATTCACCCCTCCACTTT
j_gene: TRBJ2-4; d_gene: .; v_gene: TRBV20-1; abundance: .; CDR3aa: CSARDRTHKNIQYF; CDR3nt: TGCAGTGCTAGAGACCGGACCCACAAAAACATTCAGTACTTC
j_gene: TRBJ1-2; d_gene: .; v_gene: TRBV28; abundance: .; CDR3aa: CASSLVAPTYGYTF; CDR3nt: TGTGCCAGCAGTTTAGTTGCTCCAACGTATGGCTACACCTTC
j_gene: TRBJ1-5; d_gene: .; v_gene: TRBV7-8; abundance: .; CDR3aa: CASSLEGFVRGGNQPQHF; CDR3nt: TGTGCCAGCAGCTTAGAGGGGTTCGTGAGGGGGGGCAATCAGCCCCAGCATTTT
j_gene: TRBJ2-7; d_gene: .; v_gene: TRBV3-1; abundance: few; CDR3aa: CASSQVGASYEQYF; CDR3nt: TGTGCCAGCAGCCAAGTTGGGGCTTCCTACGAGCAGTACTTC
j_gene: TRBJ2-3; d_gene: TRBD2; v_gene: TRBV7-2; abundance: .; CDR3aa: CASRIGGGTDTQYF; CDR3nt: TGTGCCAGCAGGATTGGGGGGGGAACAGATACGCAGTATTTT
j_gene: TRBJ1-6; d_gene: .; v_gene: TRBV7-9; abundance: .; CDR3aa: CASSNGLLNSPLHF; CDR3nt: TGTGCCAGCAGCAACGGACTACTTAATTCACCCCTCCACTTT
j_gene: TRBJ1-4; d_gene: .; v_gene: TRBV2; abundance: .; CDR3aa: CASSYFGQSAANEKLFF; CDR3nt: TGTGCCAGCAGTTACTTTGGACAATCTGCAGCTAATGAAAAACTGTTTTTT
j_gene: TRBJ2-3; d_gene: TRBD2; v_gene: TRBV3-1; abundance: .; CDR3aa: CASRLAGEGGDTQYF; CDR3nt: TGTGCCAGCAGGCTAGCGGGAGAAGGGGGAGATACGCAGTATTTT
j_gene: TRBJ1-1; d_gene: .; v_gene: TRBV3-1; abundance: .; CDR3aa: CASSQDSGRRLNTEAFF; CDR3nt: TGTGCCAGCAGCCAAGATAGCGGCAGGAGATTGAACACTGAAGCTTTCTTT
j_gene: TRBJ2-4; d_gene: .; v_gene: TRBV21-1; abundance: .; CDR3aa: CASSKNLF; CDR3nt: TGTGCCAGCAGCAAAAACCTCTTC
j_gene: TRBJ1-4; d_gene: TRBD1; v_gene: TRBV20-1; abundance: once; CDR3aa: CSARSLQGRSEKLFF; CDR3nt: TGCAGTGCTAGAAGCTTACAGGGGAGGTCGGAAAAACTGTTTTTT
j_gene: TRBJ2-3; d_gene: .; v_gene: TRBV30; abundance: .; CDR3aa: CAWSVQDTQYF; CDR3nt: TGTGCCTGGAGTGTACAAGATACGCAGTATTTT
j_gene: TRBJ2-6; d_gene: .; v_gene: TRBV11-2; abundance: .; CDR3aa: CASSQTWGASGANVLTF; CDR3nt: TGTGCCAGCAGCCAGACGTGGGGGGCCTCTGGGGCCAACGTCCTGACTTTC
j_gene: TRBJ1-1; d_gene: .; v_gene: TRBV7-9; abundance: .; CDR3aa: CASSLSQARNTEAFF; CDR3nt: TGTGCCAGCAGCTTGTCCCAGGCGAGGAACACTGAAGCTTTCTTT
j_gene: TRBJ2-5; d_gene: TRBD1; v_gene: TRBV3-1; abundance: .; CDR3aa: CASSPQGRAWLETQYF; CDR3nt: TGTGCCAGCAGCCCACAGGGGCGGGCTTGGCTAGAGACCCAGTACTTC
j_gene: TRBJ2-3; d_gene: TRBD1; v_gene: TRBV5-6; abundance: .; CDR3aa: CASSLDVGTGRSDTQYF; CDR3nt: TGTGCCAGCAGCTTGGATGTGGGGACAGGGAGGTCAGATACGCAGTATTTT
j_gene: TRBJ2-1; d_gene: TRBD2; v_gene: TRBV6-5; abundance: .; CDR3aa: CASSSTLAGPNEQFF; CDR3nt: TGTGCCAGCAGTTCCACATTAGCGGGGCCTAATGAGCAGTTCTTC
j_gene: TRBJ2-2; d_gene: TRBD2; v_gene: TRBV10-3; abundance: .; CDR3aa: CAMGLAGDTGELFF; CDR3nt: TGTGCCATGGGACTAGCGGGGGACACCGGGGAGCTGTTTTTT
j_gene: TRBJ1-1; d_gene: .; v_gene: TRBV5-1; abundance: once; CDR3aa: CASSPQGGTVNTEAFF; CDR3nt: TGCGCCAGCAGCCCCCAGGGTGGGACGGTGAACACTGAAGCTTTCTTT
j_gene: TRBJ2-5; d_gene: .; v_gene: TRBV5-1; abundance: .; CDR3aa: CASSLATGRQETQYF; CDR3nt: TGCGCCAGCAGCTTGGCCACCGGGAGACAAGAGACCCAGTACTTC
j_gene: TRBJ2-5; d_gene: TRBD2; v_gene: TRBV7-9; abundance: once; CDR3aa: CASSLGASGDNQETQYF; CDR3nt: TGTGCCAGCAGCTTAGGGGCTAGCGGGGACAATCAAGAGACCCAGTACTTC
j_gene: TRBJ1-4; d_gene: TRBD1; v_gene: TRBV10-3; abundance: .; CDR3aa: CASRQGGEKLFF; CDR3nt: TGTGCCAGCAGACAGGGTGGTGAAAAACTGTTTTTT
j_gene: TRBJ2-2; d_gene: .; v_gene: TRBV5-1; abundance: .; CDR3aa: CASSSVRTGELFF; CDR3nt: TGCGCCAGCAGCTCCGTACGCACCGGGGAGCTGTTTTTT
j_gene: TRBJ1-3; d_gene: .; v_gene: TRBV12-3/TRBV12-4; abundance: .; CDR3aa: CAGTRDRSGNTIYF; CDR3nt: TGTGCCGGGACAAGAGACCGCTCTGGAAACACCATATATTTT
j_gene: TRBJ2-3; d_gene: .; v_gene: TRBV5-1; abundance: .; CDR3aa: CASSLGRWGTSTDTQYF; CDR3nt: TGCGCCAGCAGCTTGGGACGTTGGGGGACTAGCACAGATACGCAGTATTTT
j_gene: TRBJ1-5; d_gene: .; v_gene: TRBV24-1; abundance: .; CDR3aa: CATSGGGMEQPQHF; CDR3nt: TGTGCCACCAGTGGGGGAGGGATGGAGCAGCCCCAGCATTTT
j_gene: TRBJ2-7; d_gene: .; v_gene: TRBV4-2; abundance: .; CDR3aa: CASSQDFGTYEQYF; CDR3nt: TGTGCCAGCAGCCAAGATTTCGGGACCTACGAGCAGTACTTC
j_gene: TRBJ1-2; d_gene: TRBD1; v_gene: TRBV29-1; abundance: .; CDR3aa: CSAGHRGDYGYTF; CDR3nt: TGCAGCGCTGGTCACAGGGGAGACTATGGCTACACCTTC
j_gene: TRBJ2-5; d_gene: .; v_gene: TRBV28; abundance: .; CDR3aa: CASGGYQETQYF; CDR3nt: TGTGCCAGCGGGGGTTACCAAGAGACCCAGTACTTC
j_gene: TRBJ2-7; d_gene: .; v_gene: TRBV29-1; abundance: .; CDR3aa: CSAALSGIGEQYF; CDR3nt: TGCAGCGCAGCGCTTTCGGGGATCGGAGAGCAGTACTTC
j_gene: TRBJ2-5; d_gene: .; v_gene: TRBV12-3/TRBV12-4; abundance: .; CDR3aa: CASSFRGTQETQYF; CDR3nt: TGTGCCAGCAGTTTTCGGGGGACCCAAGAGACCCAGTACTTC
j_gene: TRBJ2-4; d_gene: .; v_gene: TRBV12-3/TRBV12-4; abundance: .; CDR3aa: CASRGVRGKNIQYF; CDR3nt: TGTGCCAGCAGAGGGGTCAGAGGCAAAAACATTCAGTACTTC
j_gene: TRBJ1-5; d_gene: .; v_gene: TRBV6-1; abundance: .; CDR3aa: CASSERPGDEPQHF; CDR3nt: TGTGCCAGCAGTGAAAGACCAGGGGACGAGCCCCAGCATTTT
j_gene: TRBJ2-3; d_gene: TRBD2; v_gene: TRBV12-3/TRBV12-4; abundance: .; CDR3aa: CASSWIAGGGDTQYF; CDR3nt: TGTGCCAGCAGTTGGATAGCGGGGGGCGGGGATACGCAGTATTTT
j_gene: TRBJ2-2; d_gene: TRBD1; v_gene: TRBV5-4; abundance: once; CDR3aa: CASSTGTGGQTGELFF; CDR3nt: TGTGCCAGCAGCACCGGGACAGGGGGCCAGACCGGGGAGCTGTTTTTT
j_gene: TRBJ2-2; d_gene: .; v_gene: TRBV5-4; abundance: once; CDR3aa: CASSPLRGDNTGELFF; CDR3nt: TGTGCCAGCAGCCCTTTAAGAGGGGATAACACCGGGGAGCTGTTTTTT
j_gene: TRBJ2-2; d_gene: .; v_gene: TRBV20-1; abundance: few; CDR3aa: CSAQGGTVNTGELFF; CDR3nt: TGCAGTGCGCAGGGTGGGACGGTGAACACCGGGGAGCTGTTTTTT
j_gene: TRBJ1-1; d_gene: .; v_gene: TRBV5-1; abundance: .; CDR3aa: CASSWSMNTEAFF; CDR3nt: TGCGCCAGCAGCTGGTCTATGAACACTGAAGCTTTCTTT
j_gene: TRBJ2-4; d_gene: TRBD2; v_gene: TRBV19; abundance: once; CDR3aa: CASGGGYWNIQYF; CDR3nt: TGTGCCAGTGGGGGGGGATACTGGAACATTCAGTACTTC
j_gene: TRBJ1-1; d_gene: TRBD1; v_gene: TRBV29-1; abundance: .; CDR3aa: CSVLYHRGPTEAFF; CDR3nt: TGCAGCGTGCTTTACCACAGGGGGCCGACTGAAGCTTTCTTT
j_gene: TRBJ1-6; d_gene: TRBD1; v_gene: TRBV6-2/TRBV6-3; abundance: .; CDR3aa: CASSLPGQGNSPLHF; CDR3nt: TGTGCCAGCAGTTTGCCAGGACAGGGGAATTCACCCCTCCACTTT
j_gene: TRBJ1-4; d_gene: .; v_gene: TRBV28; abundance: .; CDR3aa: CASSVPGANNEKLFF; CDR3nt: TGTGCCAGCAGTGTGCCGGGGGCGAACAATGAAAAACTGTTTTTT
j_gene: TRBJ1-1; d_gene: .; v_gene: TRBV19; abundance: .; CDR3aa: CASTLGAEAFF; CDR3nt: TGTGCCAGTACCCTGGGGGCTGAAGCTTTCTTT
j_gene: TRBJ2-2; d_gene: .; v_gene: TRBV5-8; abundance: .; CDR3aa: CASSPSPGSTGELFF; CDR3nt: TGTGCCAGCAGCCCCTCTCCGGGGTCTACCGGGGAGCTGTTTTTT
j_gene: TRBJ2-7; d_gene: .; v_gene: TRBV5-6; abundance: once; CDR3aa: CASSWDGINYEQYF; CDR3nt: TGTGCCAGCAGCTGGGACGGAATCAACTACGAGCAGTACTTC
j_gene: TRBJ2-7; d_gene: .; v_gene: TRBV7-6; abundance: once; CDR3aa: CASSSVSPRLVREQYF; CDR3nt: TGTGCCAGCAGCTCCGTTTCTCCGAGGCTAGTCCGGGAGCAGTACTTC
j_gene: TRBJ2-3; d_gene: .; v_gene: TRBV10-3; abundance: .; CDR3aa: CAISNAGLPTDTQYF; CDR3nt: TGTGCCATCAGCAACGCAGGGCTACCGACAGATACGCAGTATTTT